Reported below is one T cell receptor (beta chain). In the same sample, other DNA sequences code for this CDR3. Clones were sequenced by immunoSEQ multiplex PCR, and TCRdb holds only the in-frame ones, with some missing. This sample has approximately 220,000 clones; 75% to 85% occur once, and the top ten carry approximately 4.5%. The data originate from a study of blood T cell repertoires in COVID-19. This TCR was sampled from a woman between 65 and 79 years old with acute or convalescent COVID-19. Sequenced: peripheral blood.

CDR3 region: CASSLERAQETQYF. CDR3 DNA: TGTGCCAGCAGCTTGGAGAGGGCGCAAGAGACCCAGTACTTC. V gene TRBV5-4 combines with J gene TRBJ2-5, with D possibly matching TRBD2 (5 bases). This CDR3 is 14 amino acids long. Germline CDR1 is SGHNT and CDR2 is YYREEE (reference sequence). The germline V and J ends were trimmed by 0 bases and 2 bases, with 8 bases remaining between them.